A single sample gave rise to the 28 T cell receptor beta chains below, sequenced in a study of blood T cell repertoires in COVID-19. Method: immunoSEQ multiplex PCR; TCRdb's copy keeps in-frame clones and lacks some. Of 110,000 to 150,000 clones listed, roughly three quarters were seen once; the top ten hold roughly 4.5%. Sequencing input: peripheral blood. All receptors derive from a man aged 55 to 69 with acute or convalescent COVID-19.

This clone has only a few counts. V gene TRBV24-1 combines with J gene TRBJ2-6, with 8 bases identical to TRBD1. Germline trimming cut 0 bases from V and 3 bases from J; bases unmatched to any gene: 3. The CDR3 sequence is 17 residues long. CDR1 is KGHDR and CDR2 is SFDVKD in the germline V gene. Here the CDR3 reads CATSDLQGARGANVLTF. CDR3 in DNA: TGTGCCACCAGTGATTTGCAGGGGGCGCGTGGGGCCAACGTCCTGACTTTC.

V is TRBV18 and J is TRBJ1-2; TRBD1 matches 7 bases. The CDR3 is made up of 12 amino acids. The germline gives CDR1 KGHSH, CDR2 LQKENI. The V segment lost 5 bases and the J segment 4 bases; nucleotides outside the gene matches: 1. The CDR3 DNA reads as TGTGCCAGCTCAGAGGGGGCCTATGGCTACACCTTC. Translation gives CASSEGAYGYTF.

The chain is built from TRBV10-3 and TRBJ1-5, with D hard to call. Trimming cost V 4 bases and J 0 bases, with 4 bases left between them. From germline, CDR1 is ENHRY and CDR2 SYGVKD. The CDR3 is made up of 13 amino acids. CDR3 DNA: TGTGCCATCAGTGGCGGTAGCAATCAGCCCCAGCATTTT. Its translation is CAISGGSNQPQHF.

This clone was found a few times. The chain combines TRBV6-5 with TRBJ2-3; 7 nucleotides agree with TRBD2. Losses at the gene ends were 11 bases for V and 5 bases for J; bases not matched to a gene: 10. The CDR3 runs 13 residues. The germline CDR1 and CDR2 sequences are MNHEY and SVGAGI. DNA of the CDR3: TGTGCCTCGGGGGAGGGCCGTGTAGATACGCAGTATTTT. Translating gives CASGEGRVDTQYF.

This sequence joins TRBV5-3 and TRBJ2-7, with TRBD1 identical over 7 bases. TRBV5-3 is reported as an ORF; its role is uncertain. The V and J ends lost 0 bases and 3 bases, in that order; junction bases with no gene match: 9. This CDR3 is 16 amino acids long. The CDR3 reads CARSLGSKDRVYEQYF. The CDR3, as DNA: TGTGCCAGAAGCTTGGGGTCAAAAGACAGGGTCTACGAGCAGTACTTC.

CDR3 sequence (DNA): TGTGCCAGCAGCCCAGGGTTTTCGAACACTGAAGCTTTCTTT. As protein: CASSPGFSNTEAFF. The chain joins TRBV11-1 to TRBJ1-1; possible D gene TRBD1, 5 bases. This CDR3 has 14 residues. Germline assignment: CDR1 SGHAT and CDR2 FQDESV (reference sequence). V lost 5 bases and J lost 1, with 11 bases in between.

V gene TRBV6-6 combines with J gene TRBJ2-7; TRBD2 agrees at 7 bases. The V gene's germline CDR1 is MNHNY and CDR2 SVGAGI (reference sequence). The CDR3 contains 14 residues. V was clipped by 3 bases and J by 3 bases; unmatched bases: 5. This CDR3 reads CASSYMQRDYEQYF. CDR3 bases: TGTGCCAGCAGTTATATGCAGCGGGACTACGAGCAGTACTTC.

The CDR3 here is CASSSGNQETQYF. The CDR3 coding sequence is TGTGCCAGCAGTTCCGGGAACCAAGAGACCCAGTACTTC. V is TRBV28 and J is TRBJ2-5, with D possibly being TRBD2 (5 bases). V gave up 4 bases and J gave up 0 bases, with 6 bases separating them. Germline CDR1 reads MDHEN; CDR2 reads SYDVKM. The CDR3 runs to 13 residues.

This sequence joins TRBV6-6 and TRBJ1-5; 7 bases map to TRBD1. Trimming cost V 7 bases and J 2 bases; bases outside gene matches: 5. Germline V gene data show CDR1 as MNHNY and CDR2 as SVGAGI (reference sequence). The CDR3 extends over 14 amino acids. CDR3 sequence (DNA): TGTGCCAGCACGAGCGGACAGGGCAATCAGCCCCAGCATTTT. Protein sequence: CASTSGQGNQPQHF.

The chain employs TRBV9 and TRBJ2-5; weak D call: TRBD1 (6 bases). CDR1 SGDLS and CDR2 YYNGEE come from the germline V gene. Trimming took 4 bases from V and 1 from J, leaving 11 bases between them. The CDR3 spans 14 residues. The CDR3 DNA sequence: TGTGCCAGCAGCCCGCGGACAGCCCAAGAGACCCAGTACTTC. Translation: CASSPRTAQETQYF.

This clone was counted a few times. This chain uses TRBV6-5 with TRBJ1-1; the D gene is possibly TRBD1 (5 bases). Germline CDR1 is MNHEY and CDR2 is SVGAGI. This CDR3 is built from 12 residues. V gave up 9 bases and J gave up 11 bases, with 19 bases separating them. DNA for the CDR3: TGTGCCAGAAGGAGGAGGAGGGGTTGGGCTTTCTTT. Encoded protein: CARRRRRGWAFF.

The genes are TRBV10-1 and TRBJ2-7; TRBD2 agrees at 8 bases. V was pared by 2 bases and J by 3 bases, with 3 bases of the junction left unmatched. CDR3 size: 14 residues. CDR1 and CDR2 from the germline V gene are WNHNN and SYGVQD (reference sequence). The CDR3 sequence: CASSEGRGGYEQYF. In DNA form, the CDR3 reads TGCGCCAGCAGTGAGGGCCGGGGGGGCTACGAGCAGTACTTC.

V usage is TRBV30 and J usage is TRBJ1-6; a possible D gene is TRBD1 (5 bases). The CDR3 loop spans 12 amino acids. V was shortened by 7 bases and J by 7 bases, with 11 bases between the two germline ends. The germline V gene encodes CDR1 GTSNPN and CDR2 SVGIG (reference sequence). The CDR3 loop is CASREGNSPLHF. The CDR3 DNA reads TGTGCCTCCAGGGAAGGGAATTCACCCCTCCACTTT.

The rearrangement joins TRBV30 to TRBJ2-5; D is ambiguous. V gave up 2 bases and J gave up 5 bases, with 6 bases separating them. Germline V gives CDR1 GTSNPN, CDR2 SVGIG (reference sequence). This CDR3 spans 11 amino acids. CDR3 sequence (DNA): TGTGCCTGGAGTTATGCGGAGACCCAGTACTTC. This gives the protein CAWSYAETQYF. Together with reference TRBV30 and TRBJ2-5, the CDR3 gives the full variable domain: SQTIHQWPATLVQPVGSPLSLECTVEGTSNPNLYWYRQAAGRGLQLLFYSVGIGQISSEVPQNLSASRPQDRQFILSSKKLLLSDSGFYLCAWSYAETQYFGPGTRLLVL.

The chain joins TRBV18 to TRBJ2-2; D uncertain. Between the trimmed V and J ends, which lost 5 bases and 4 bases, there was a span of 14 bases. Germline loops: CDR1 KGHSH, CDR2 LQKENI. This CDR3 is 15 amino acids long. For the CDR3, the DNA is TGTGCCAGCTCAAACCGCGGAGTTAGCACCGGGGAGCTGTTTTTT. Amino acid sequence: CASSNRGVSTGELFF.

The genes are TRBV19 and TRBJ1-2; D is possibly TRBD1 (6 bases). This CDR3 spans 14 amino acids. The ends were cut back, 5 bases at V and 3 bases at J, with 13 bases in the middle. Germline-derived CDR1 and CDR2 are LNHDA and SQIVND (reference sequence). The CDR3 reads CASSGLQGDYGYTF. CDR3 sequence (DNA): TGTGCCAGTAGTGGATTACAGGGAGACTATGGCTACACCTTC.

The CDR3 sequence: CASSYSSAVGTDTQYF. CDR3 sequence (DNA): TGTGCCAGCAGTTACTCGAGTGCGGTAGGCACAGATACGCAGTATTTT. V is TRBV6-5 and J is TRBJ2-3, with D uncertain. The CDR3 runs to 16 residues. The ends were cut back, 0 bases at V and 1 base at J, with 11 bases in the middle. Looked up from germline, CDR1 is MNHEY and CDR2 is SVGAGI.

The CDR3 DNA reads TGTGCCAGCAGCGTAGACTCGGGAGGGCAAGAGACCCAGTACTTC. Amino acid sequence: CASSVDSGGQETQYF. The gene calls are TRBV9 and TRBJ2-5; TRBD2 aligns across 8 bases. The CDR3 totals 15 residues. Germline CDR1 reads SGDLS; CDR2 reads YYNGEE. V lost 0 bases to trimming and J lost 2 bases; unmatched junction nucleotides: 3.

The chain employs TRBV4-2 and TRBJ2-1, with TRBD2 as a possible D gene (6 bases). The ends were cut back, 1 base at V and 9 bases at J, with 19 bases in the middle. The CDR3 runs to 16 residues. Germline CDR1 reads LGHNA; CDR2 reads YNFKEQ. Here the CDR3 reads CASSQVPPTAGGEQFF. The CDR3 nucleotides read TGTGCCAGCAGCCAAGTCCCCCCAACAGCGGGTGGTGAGCAGTTCTTC.

V and J are TRBV6-2 or TRBV6-3 and TRBJ1-6, with D perhaps matching TRBD1 (5 bases). The CDR3 contains 17 residues. V was clipped by 5 bases and J by 4 bases, with 18 bases between them. CDR1 is MNHEY, CDR2 SVGEGT, per germline. The CDR3 DNA sequence: TGTGCCAGCAGTCCGCAAGGGGCTTCGAAATATAATTCACCCCTCCACTTT. Protein product: CASSPQGASKYNSPLHF.

This chain uses TRBV19 with TRBJ2-7; D not certain. Germline V gene sequence: CDR1 LNHDA, CDR2 SQIVND (reference sequence). The CDR3 has 13 amino acids. V was pared by 5 bases and J by 4 bases, with 12 bases between. This chain's CDR3 is CASSPTSLYEQYF. DNA for the CDR3: TGTGCCAGTAGTCCCACATCATTGTACGAGCAGTACTTC.

J is TRBJ2-5 and V is TRBV29-1; 8 positions match TRBD2. V shed 1 base, J shed 2 bases, and the junction held 3 bases outside the gene matches. This CDR3 is 14 amino acids long. Germline V gene sequence: CDR1 SQVTM, CDR2 ANQGSEA. CDR3 amino acids: CSVEGSSGQETQYF. The CDR3 DNA reads TGCAGCGTTGAAGGGTCTAGCGGGCAAGAGACCCAGTACTTC.

This sequence joins TRBV3-1 (or the pseudogene TRBV3-2) and TRBJ2-7; 7 bases are a match to TRBD1. V dropped 0 bases and J dropped 4; count of bases not matched to a gene: 9. CDR1 and CDR2 from the germline V gene are LGHDT and YNNKEL (reference sequence). The CDR3 is 16 amino acids. This CDR3 reads CASSQDEERGLYEQYF. CDR3 bases: TGTGCCAGCAGCCAAGATGAAGAAAGGGGGCTATACGAGCAGTACTTC.

This clone was counted a single time. The chain couples TRBV7-2 to TRBJ2-3; 9 bases are shared with TRBD1. This CDR3 is built from 14 residues. Per germline, CDR1 SGHTA and CDR2 FQGNSA. V lost 4 bases to trimming and J lost 5 bases; unmatched junction nucleotides: 4. CDR3 amino acids: CASSSDRGLDTQYF. The CDR3 DNA reads as TGTGCCAGCAGCTCGGACAGGGGTTTAGATACGCAGTATTTT.

The rearrangement links TRBV7-6 to TRBJ2-2; TRBD1 aligns across 8 bases. Germline V gives CDR1 SGHVS, CDR2 FNYEAQ. The CDR3 loop spans 15 amino acids. J gave up 6 bases and V 5 bases, and 8 bases lay outside the gene matches. The CDR3 loop reads CASSPRDRGPGELFF. CDR3 bases: TGTGCCAGCAGCCCCCGAGACAGGGGCCCCGGGGAGCTGTTTTTT.

The rearrangement uses TRBV6-5 and TRBJ2-1; 11 nucleotides match TRBD1. The ends lost 2 bases at V and 5 bases at J; junction bases unmatched: 5. The CDR3 totals 16 residues. Germline loops: CDR1 MNHEY, CDR2 SVGAGI. CDR3 sequence: CASSYPPGQGDNEQFF. The CDR3 bases are TGTGCCAGCAGTTACCCTCCGGGACAGGGGGACAATGAGCAGTTCTTC.

The V call is TRBV2, the J call TRBJ1-6, with TRBD1 as a possible D gene (5 bases). The germline V and J ends were trimmed by 3 bases and 9 bases, with 9 bases remaining between them. CDR3 length: 13 amino acids. CDR1 and CDR2 (germline): SNHLY, FYNNEI. The CDR3 coding sequence is TGTGCCAGCAGTGACACGGGACTTTCACCCCTCCACTTT. Its protein product is CASSDTGLSPLHF.

The J gene is TRBJ2-7, the V gene TRBV5-1, with D perhaps matching TRBD1 (6 bases). Germline V gives CDR1 SGHRS, CDR2 YFSETQ. This CDR3 has 13 amino acids. V lost 0 bases and J lost 4, with 8 bases in between. The CDR3 is CASSLDRVYEQYF. In nucleotides, the CDR3 is TGCGCCAGCAGCTTGGACAGGGTTTACGAGCAGTACTTC.